This record concerns one T cell receptor (beta chain) sequence. This clonotype was picked up a small number of times. Its specific antigen is unknown. No qualities accompany the bases; no much larger clone lies one base away. The data belong to a study of spatial heterogeneity in lung cancer (dated by TCRdb to the late 2010s). General notes on the study: More beta-chain than alpha-chain transcripts were consistently detected, likely reflecting higher beta-chain transcript abundance. In tumor regions, TCR transcript counts showed a strong correlation with a T cell transcriptional module score derived from matched bulk RNA-seq. In the raw uncorrected reads, each unique combination of TCR and UMI appeared more than ten times on average. TCR alpha and beta repertoires were quantitatively compared across multiple tumor regions, matched nontumor lung and blood in non-small cell lung cancer. Nonsynonymous mutation counts, determined by whole-exome sequencing of tumor tissue, were related to TCR repertoire features. Both alpha and beta chains were TCR-sequenced in samples taken at surgery, namely 220 tumor regions, approximately 66 matched nontumor lung samples and about 52 PBMC samples.

The label giving this sample's time point can be read as: sample taken at primary tumor resection. Samples were obtained from around 72 patients with early-stage, untreated non-small cell lung cancer from the lung TRACERx cohort. Whole RNA extracted from tumor and nontumor lung tissue, or from cryopreserved PBMC samples, was used for TCR sequencing without cell sorting. Patients were selected for TCR sequencing only if sufficient RNA was available from at least two tumor regions. Before being selected, tumor and adjacent nontumor lung specimens were reviewed by a lung pathologist. The protocol used for the library was 5' RACE. Sequencing relied on a NextSeq 500. To allow correction of PCR and sequencing errors, the TCR library protocol tagged every TCR cDNA molecule with a unique molecular identifier. Processing in the source paper ran as follows. Decombinator tools were used for TCR identification, UMI-based error correction and CDR3 extraction. Expanded TCRs were defined as those above a frequency of 2 per 1,000, corresponding to the top 1% of the tumor frequency distribution. Expanded tumor TCRs statistically deemed absent (corrected P<0.05) from at least one tumor region were classed as regional, and all other expanded tumor TCRs were classed as ubiquitous. Renyi diversity was calculated using the R vegan package after each repertoire was subsampled 100 times to 5,000 TCRs. CDR3 similarity networks were built from amino acid triplet string-kernel similarity, with CDR3s being connected when pairwise similarity was above 0.82. TCRdb reanalyzed the raw reads on its own, using fastp at Q25 for trimming and MiXCR for clone calling, and kept in-frame beta chains. Each record represents a unique CDR3 protein, reported with the most common genes and DNA among its rows. TCRdb's processing, not the study's, gives the V and J calls here. This sample is represented by 5,500 to 8,500 distinct CDR3 sequences; about 11% of them were singletons. The top ten hold over 9.5% of the sample.

Overall study results and their limits: TCR-seq coverage of tumor T cells was estimated at only 7% to 8.5% for alpha chains and about 13% for beta chains. The tumor nonsynonymous mutation count correlated with the number of expanded alpha and beta TCRs within the tumor. Confirming at a functional level the hypothesis that regional TCRs recognize regional mutations was considered to require additional single-cell paired TCR alpha and beta sequencing. The count of ubiquitous expanded TCRs correlated with the count of ubiquitous nonsynonymous mutations, and the count of regional expanded TCRs correlated with the count of regional nonsynonymous mutations.

The sequence was collected from a female donor with early-stage non-small cell lung cancer. Sample: lung tumor tissue, taken at surgery.

The CDR3 protein sequence reads: CASSPRTGPREQFF. The DNA sequence follows: TGTGCCAGCAGCCCCCGGACAGGGCCGAGGGAGCAGTTCTTC. In this chain, TRBV7-8 is recombined with TRBJ2-1, and 8 junction bases match TRBD1. Relative to germline, V is missing 5 bases and J is missing 10 bases, with 10 bases of the junction outside any gene match. From cysteine to phenylalanine, the CDR3 is 14 amino acids long. Just CDR3 DNA is preserved here, 42 bases in frame from base 1. CDR1 and CDR2 are read off the germline V gene as SGHVS and FQNEAQ.